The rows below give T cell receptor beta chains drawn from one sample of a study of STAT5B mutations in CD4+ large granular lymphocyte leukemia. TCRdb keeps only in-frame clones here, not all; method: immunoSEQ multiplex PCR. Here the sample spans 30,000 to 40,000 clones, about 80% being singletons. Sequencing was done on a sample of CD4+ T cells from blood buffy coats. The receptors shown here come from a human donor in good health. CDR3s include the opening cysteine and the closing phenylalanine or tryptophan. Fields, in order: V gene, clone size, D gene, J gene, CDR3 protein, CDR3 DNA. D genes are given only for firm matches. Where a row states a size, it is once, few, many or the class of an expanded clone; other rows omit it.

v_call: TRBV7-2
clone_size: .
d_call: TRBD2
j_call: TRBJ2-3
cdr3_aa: CASSTGGADTQYF
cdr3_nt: TGTGCCAGCTCAACGGGGGGGGCAGATACGCAGTATTTT

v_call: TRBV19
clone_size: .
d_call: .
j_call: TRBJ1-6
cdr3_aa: CASSGGITYNSPLHF
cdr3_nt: TGTGCCAGTAGTGGGGGTATCACCTATAATTCACCCCTCCACTTT

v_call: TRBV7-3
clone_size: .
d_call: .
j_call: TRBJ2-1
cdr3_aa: CASSLISGNEQFF
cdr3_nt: TGTGCCAGCAGCTTAATTAGCGGCAATGAGCAGTTCTTC

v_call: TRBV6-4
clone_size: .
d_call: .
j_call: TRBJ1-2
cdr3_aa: CASSDRGDGDGYTF
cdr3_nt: TGTGCCAGCAGTGACCGAGGGGATGGGGATGGCTACACCTTC

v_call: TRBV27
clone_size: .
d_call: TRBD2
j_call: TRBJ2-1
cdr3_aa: CASSLSLGLAGSNEQFF
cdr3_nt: TGTGCCAGCAGTTTATCTCTGGGACTAGCGGGGAGTAATGAGCAGTTCTTC

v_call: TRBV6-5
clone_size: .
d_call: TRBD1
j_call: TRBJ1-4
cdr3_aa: CASSSGTGSEKLFF
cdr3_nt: TGTGCCAGCAGCTCCGGGACAGGGAGCGAAAAACTGTTTTTT

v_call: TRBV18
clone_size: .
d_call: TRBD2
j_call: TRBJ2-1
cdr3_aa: CASSPGAGTSSYNEQFF
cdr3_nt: TGTGCCAGCTCACCAGGGGCAGGGACTAGCAGCTACAATGAGCAGTTCTTC

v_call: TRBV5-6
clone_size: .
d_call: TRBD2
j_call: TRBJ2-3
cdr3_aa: CASSLVAGADTQYF
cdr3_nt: TGTGCCAGCAGCTTGGTGGCGGGGGCAGATACGCAGTATTTT

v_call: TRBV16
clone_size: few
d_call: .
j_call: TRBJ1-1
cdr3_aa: CASSQSGVSNTEAFF
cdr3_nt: TGTGCCAGCAGCCAATCGGGGGTATCGAACACTGAAGCTTTCTTT

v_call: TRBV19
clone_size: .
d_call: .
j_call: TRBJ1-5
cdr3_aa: CASSMQGAQPQHF
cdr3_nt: TGTGCCAGTAGTATGCAAGGGGCTCAGCCCCAGCATTTT

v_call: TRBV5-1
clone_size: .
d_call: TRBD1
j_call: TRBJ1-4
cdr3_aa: CASSAQGGREKLFF
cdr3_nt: TGCGCCAGCAGTGCCCAGGGGGGCAGGGAAAAACTGTTTTTT

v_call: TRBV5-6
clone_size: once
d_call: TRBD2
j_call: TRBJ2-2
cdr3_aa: CASSLAGGAGELFF
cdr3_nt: TGTGCCAGCAGCTTGGCCGGGGGGGCCGGGGAGCTGTTTTTT

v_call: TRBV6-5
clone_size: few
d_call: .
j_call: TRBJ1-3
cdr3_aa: CASSPPAGTGNTIYF
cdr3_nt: TGTGCCAGCAGCCCACCAGCCGGGACTGGAAACACCATATATTTT